This TCR beta chain was sequenced for a study of blood T cells in healthy people across ages. This clonotype was seen more than once but under ten times. The CDR3 has 15 amino acids. The J segment lost 8 bases and the V segment lost 6 bases, leaving 15 bases of the junction unmatched. Germline loops: CDR1 ENHRY, CDR2 SYGVKD. Sample-barcoded 5' priming and a J-beta primer mix drove a second PCR of roughly 6 to 12 cycles. From the 5' RACE reads, TCRdb called clonotypes with MiXCR, one entry per CDR3 protein. Among around 1,800,000 distinct CDR3 sequences, around 42% were seen once, and the ten largest hold about 23%. Investigators took about 10 milliliters of peripheral blood from every donor.

This sequence originates from a human donor in good health. The material sequenced was blood. The chain carries TRBV10-3 and TRBJ1-2; 7 positions match TRBD1. The CDR3, as DNA: TGTGCCATCAGGAAGGGACAGCAGCCAGAAAACGGCTACACCTTC. Protein product: CAIRKGQQPENGYTF.